This T cell receptor beta chain was documented in a study of OX40 agonist ivuxolimab in advanced cancers. The V end was cut by 9 bases, the J end by 7 bases, with 16 bases between. This CDR3 is built from 14 residues. In germline, CDR1 is SEHNR, CDR2 FQNEAQ (reference sequence). The assay was immunoSEQ multiplex PCR, and TCRdb's table has in-frame clones only and misses some. The table records around 58,000 clones, roughly 89% of them present only once. The chain is built from TRBV7-9 and TRBJ1-6; D ambiguous. This TCR was recovered from an adult with an advanced solid tumor such as melanoma, head and neck, liver or kidney cancer. The sample in question was CD4+ or CD8+ T cells sorted from blood, obtained in a trial of the OX40 agonist ivuxolimab. The CDR3 loop is CASSTGLLNSPLHF. The CDR3 DNA reads TGTGCCAGTTCAACCGGGTTATTGAATTCACCCCTCCACTTT. Drawing the rest from reference TRBV7-9 and TRBJ1-6, the complete variable domain is DTGVSQNPRHKITKRGQNVTFRCDPISEHNRLYWYRQTLGQGPEFLTYFQNEAQLEKSRLLSDRFSAERPKGSFSTLEIQRTEQGDSAMYLCASSTGLLNSPLHFGNGTRLTVT.